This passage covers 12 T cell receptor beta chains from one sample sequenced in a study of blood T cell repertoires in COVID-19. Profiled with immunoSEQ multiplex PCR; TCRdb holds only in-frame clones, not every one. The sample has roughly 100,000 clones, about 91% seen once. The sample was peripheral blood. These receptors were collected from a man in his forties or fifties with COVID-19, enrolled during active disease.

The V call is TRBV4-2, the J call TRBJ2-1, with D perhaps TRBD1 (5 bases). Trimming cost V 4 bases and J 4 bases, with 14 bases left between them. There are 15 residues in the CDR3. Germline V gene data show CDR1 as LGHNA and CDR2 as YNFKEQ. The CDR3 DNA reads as TGTGCCAGCAGCCCAAGTTCCAGGGTGTACAATGAGCAGTTCTTC. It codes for CASSPSSRVYNEQFF.

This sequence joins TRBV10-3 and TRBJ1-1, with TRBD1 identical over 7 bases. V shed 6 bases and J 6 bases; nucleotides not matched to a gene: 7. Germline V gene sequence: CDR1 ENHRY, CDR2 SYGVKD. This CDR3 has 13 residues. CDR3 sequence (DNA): TGTGCCATCAGGGTAGGGGGCATAGCTGAAGCTTTCTTT. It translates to CAIRVGGIAEAFF.

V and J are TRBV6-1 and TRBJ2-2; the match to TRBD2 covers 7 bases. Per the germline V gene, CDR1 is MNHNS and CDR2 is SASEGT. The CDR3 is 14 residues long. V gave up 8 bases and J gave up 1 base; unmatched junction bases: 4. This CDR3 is CASDRGRNTGELFF. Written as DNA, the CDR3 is TGTGCCAGCGATCGCGGGAGGAACACCGGGGAGCTGTTTTTT.

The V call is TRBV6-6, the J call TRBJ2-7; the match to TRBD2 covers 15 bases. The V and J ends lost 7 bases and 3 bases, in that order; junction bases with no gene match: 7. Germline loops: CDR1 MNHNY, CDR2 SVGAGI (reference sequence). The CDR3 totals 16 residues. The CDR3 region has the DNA TGTGCCAGCATCCAGGGACTAGCGGGGGGTAACTACGAGCAGTACTTC. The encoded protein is CASIQGLAGGNYEQYF.

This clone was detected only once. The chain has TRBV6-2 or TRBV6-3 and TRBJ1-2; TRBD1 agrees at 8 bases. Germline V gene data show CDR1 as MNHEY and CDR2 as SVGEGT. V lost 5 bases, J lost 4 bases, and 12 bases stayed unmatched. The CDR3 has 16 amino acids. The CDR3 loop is CASSIRQGTKSYGYTF. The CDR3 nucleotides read TGTGCCAGCAGTATTCGACAGGGGACAAAGTCCTATGGCTACACCTTC.

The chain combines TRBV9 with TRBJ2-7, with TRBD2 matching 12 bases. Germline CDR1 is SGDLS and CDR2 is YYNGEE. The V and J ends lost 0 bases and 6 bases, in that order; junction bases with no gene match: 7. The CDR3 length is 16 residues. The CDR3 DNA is TGTGCCAGCAGCGTAGGGACTAGCGGGGCCCAAGGCGAGCAGTACTTC. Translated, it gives CASSVGTSGAQGEQYF.

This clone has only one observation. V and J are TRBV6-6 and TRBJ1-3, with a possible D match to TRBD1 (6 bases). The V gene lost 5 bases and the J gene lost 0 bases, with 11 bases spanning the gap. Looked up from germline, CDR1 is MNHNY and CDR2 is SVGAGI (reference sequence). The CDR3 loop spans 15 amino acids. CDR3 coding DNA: TGTGCCAGCAGTCAGACAGGTGGCTCTGGAAACACCATATATTTT. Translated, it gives CASSQTGGSGNTIYF.

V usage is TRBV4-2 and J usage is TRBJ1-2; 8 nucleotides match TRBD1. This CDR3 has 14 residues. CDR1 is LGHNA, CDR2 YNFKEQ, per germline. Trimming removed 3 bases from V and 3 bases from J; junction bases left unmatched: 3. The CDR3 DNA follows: TGTGCCAGCAGCCAGAGGACAGGGTACTATGGCTACACCTTC. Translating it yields CASSQRTGYYGYTF.

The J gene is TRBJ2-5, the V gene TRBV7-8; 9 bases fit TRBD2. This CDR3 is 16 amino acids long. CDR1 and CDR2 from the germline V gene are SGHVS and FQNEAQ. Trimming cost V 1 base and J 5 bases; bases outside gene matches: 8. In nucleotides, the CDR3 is TGTGCCAGCAGCTTAGAGAGGCTAGCGGGGCGGGAGACCCAGTACTTC. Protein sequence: CASSLERLAGRETQYF.

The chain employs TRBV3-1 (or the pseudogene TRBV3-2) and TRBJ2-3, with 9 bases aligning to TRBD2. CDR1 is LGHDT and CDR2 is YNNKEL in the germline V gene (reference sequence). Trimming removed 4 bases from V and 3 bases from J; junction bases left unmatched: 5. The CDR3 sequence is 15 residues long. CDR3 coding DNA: TGTGCCAGCAGCCGGCGGGGGGGCCCGACAGATACGCAGTATTTT. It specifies CASSRRGGPTDTQYF.

The CDR3, as DNA: TGTGCCAGCCAGGGACAGGGGGTTAATAATTCACCCCTCCACTTT. Protein product: CASQGQGVNNSPLHF. The chain recombines TRBV2 with TRBJ1-6, with 11 bases identical to TRBD1. This CDR3 region has 15 residues. Germline V CDR1 and CDR2: SNHLY, FYNNEI. Germline trimming cut 8 bases from V and 5 bases from J; bases unmatched to any gene: 5.

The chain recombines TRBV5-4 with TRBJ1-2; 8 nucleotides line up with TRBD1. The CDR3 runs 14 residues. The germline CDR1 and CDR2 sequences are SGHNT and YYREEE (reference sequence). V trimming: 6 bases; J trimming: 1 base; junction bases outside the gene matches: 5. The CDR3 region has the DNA TGTGCCAGCATCCGTACAGGGGGTAACTATGGCTACACCTTC. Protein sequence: CASIRTGGNYGYTF.